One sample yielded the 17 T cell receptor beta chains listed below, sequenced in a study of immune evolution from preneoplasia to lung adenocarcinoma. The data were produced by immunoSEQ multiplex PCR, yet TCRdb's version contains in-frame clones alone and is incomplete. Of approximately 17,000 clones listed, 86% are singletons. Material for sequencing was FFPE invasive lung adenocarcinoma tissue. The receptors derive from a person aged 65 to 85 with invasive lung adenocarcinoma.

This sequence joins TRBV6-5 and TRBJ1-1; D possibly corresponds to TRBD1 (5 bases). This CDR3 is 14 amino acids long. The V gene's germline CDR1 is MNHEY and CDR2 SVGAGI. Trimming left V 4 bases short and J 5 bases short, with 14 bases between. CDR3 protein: CASSSPAGSTEAFF. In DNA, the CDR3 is TGTGCCAGCAGTTCTCCAGCAGGGAGTACTGAAGCTTTCTTT.

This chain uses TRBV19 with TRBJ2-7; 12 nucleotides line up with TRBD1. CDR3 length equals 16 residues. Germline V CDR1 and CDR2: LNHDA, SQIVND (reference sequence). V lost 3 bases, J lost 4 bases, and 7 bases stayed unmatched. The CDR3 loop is CASSMLPGQGAYEQYF. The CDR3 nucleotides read TGTGCCAGTAGTATGCTTCCGGGACAGGGGGCTTACGAGCAGTACTTC.

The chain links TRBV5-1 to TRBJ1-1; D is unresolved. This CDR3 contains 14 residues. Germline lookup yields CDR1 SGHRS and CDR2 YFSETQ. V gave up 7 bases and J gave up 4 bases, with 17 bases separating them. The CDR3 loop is CASRKGPFSTEAFF. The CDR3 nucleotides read TGCGCCAGCCGAAAAGGACCTTTCAGCACTGAAGCTTTCTTT. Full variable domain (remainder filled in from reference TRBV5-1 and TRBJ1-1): KAGVTQTPRYLIKTRGQQVTLSCSPISGHRSVSWYQQTPGQGLQFLFEYFSETQRNKGNFPGRFSGRQFSNSRSEMNVSTLELGDSALYLCASRKGPFSTEAFFGQGTRLTVV.

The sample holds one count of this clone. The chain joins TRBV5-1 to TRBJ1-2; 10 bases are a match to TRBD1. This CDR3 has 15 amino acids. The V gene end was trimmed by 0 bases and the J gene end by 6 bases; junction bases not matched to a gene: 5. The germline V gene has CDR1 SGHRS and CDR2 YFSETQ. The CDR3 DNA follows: TGCGCCAGCAGCTTGGTAGGGACAGGGGTAAATGGCTACACCTTC. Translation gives CASSLVGTGVNGYTF.

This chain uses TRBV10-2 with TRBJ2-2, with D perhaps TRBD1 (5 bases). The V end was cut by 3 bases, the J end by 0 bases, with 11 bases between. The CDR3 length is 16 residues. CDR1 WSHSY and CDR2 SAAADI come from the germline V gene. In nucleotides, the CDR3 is TGCGCCAGCAGTGAAGTCAGGGTCGCGAACACCGGGGAGCTGTTTTTT. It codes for CASSEVRVANTGELFF.

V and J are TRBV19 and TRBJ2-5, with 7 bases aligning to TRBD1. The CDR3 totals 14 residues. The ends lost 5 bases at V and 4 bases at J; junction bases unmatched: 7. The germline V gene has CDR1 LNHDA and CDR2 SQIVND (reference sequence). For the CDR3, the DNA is TGTGCCAGTAGTTCGGGACAGAGGTTAGAGACCCAGTACTTC. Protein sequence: CASSSGQRLETQYF. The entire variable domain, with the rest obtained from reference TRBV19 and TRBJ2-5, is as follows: DGGITQSPKYLFRKEGQNVTLSCEQNLNHDAMYWYRQDPGQGLRLIYYSQIVNDFQKGDIAEGYSVSREKKESFPLTVTSAQKNPTAFYLCASSSGQRLETQYFGPGTRLLVL.

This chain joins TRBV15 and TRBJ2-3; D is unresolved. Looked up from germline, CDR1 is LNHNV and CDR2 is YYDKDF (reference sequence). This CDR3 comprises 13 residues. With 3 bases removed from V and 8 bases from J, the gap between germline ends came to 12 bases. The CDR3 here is CATSSEAVGTQYF. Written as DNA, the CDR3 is TGTGCCACCAGCAGTGAGGCCGTAGGTACGCAGTATTTT.

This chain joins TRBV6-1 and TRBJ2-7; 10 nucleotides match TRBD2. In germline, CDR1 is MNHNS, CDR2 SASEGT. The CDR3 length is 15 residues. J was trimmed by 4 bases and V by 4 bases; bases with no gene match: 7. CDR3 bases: TGTGCCAGCAGTGCTAGCCGGACTAGCGGTTACGAGCAGTACTTC. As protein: CASSASRTSGYEQYF.

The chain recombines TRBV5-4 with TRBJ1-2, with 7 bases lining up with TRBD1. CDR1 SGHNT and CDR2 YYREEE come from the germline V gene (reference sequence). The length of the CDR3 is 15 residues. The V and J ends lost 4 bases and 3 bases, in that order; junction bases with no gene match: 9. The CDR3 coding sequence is TGTGCCAGCAGCCCAGCAGGGGGGGCTGACTATGGCTACACCTTC. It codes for CASSPAGGADYGYTF.

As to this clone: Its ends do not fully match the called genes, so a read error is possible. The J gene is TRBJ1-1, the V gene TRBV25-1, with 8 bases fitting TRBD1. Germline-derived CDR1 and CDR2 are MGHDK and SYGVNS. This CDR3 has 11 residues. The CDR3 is CASSEDRGLYF. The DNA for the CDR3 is TGTGCCAGCAGTGAAGACAGGGGCCTATACTTT.

The CDR3 reads CASSPGVSSGYTF. The CDR3 DNA sequence: TGTGCCAGCAGCCCAGGGGTGTCGTCTGGCTACACCTTC. The chain links TRBV27 to TRBJ1-2; D might be TRBD1 (6 bases). Germline assignment: CDR1 MNHEY and CDR2 SMNVEV (reference sequence). Trimming stripped 6 bases from V and 7 bases from J, with 15 bases between. The CDR3 has 13 amino acids.

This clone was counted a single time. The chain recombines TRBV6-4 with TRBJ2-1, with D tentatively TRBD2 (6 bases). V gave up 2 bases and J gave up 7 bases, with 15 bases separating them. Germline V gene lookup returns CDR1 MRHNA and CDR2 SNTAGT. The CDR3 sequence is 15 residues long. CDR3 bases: TGTGCCAGCAGTGACCCTGGGCTAGCGCGGAATGAGCAGTTCTTC. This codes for CASSDPGLARNEQFF.

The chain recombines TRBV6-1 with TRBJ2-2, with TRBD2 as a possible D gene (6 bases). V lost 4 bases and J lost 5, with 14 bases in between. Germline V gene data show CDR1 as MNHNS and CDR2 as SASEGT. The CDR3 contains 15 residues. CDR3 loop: CASSVRSRETGELFF. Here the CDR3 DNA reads TGTGCCAGCAGTGTGAGATCGCGGGAAACCGGGGAGCTGTTTTTT.

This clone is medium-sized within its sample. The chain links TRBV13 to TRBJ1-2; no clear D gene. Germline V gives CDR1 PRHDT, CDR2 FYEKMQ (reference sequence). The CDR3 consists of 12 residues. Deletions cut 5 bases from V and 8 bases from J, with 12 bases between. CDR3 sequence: CASSPSHAGYTF. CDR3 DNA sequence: TGTGCCAGCAGCCCTTCTCACGCGGGCTACACCTTC.

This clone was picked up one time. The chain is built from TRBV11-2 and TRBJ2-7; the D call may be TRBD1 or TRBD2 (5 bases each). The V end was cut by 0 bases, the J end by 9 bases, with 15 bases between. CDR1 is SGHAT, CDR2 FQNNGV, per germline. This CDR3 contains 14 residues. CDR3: CASSLDRGNGVQYF. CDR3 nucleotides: TGTGCCAGCAGCTTAGATCGGGGCAACGGGGTGCAGTACTTC.

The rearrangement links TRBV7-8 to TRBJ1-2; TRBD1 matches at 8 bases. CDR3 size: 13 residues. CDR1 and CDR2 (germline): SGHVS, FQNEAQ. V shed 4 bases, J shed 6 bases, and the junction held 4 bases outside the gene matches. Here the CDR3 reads CASSSGQADGYTF. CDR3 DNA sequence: TGTGCCAGCAGCTCGGGACAGGCGGATGGCTACACCTTC.

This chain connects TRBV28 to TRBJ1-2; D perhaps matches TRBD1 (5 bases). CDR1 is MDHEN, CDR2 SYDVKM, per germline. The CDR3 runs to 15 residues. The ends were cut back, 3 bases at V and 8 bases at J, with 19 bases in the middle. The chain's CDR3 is CASSFAGKIIEGYTF. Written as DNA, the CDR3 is TGTGCCAGCAGTTTCGCAGGGAAAATAATAGAGGGCTACACCTTC.